This TCR beta chain was recovered during a study of blood T cell repertoires in COVID-19. The overall study: In each case, the material was cDNA or gDNA derived from T cells, B-cell-depleted T cells, or PBMCs.

The CDR3 is made up of 15 amino acids. Trimming cost V 4 bases and J 1 base, with 13 bases left between them. The germline V gene encodes CDR1 LGHDT and CDR2 YNNKEL (reference sequence). Original data processing: Amplification of reference gene primers was used by the study to estimate nucleated cell counts. Profiling relied on immunoSEQ multiplex PCR, and the TCRdb table lists in-frame clones only, not all of them. V and J calls and clone size follow that table, whereas D and trimming were derived from the DNA. The top ten clones hold 10% to 15% of a sample with tens of thousands of clones, approximately 88% of them seen once.

The chain joins TRBV3-1 (or the pseudogene TRBV3-2) to TRBJ1-1, with D maybe TRBD1 (6 bases). Source material: peripheral blood. The receptor comes from a human donor in a cohort sampled during active COVID-19. The CDR3 here is CASSLASTGNTEAFF. In DNA, the CDR3 is TGTGCCAGCAGCCTTGCCTCGACAGGGAACACTGAAGCTTTCTTT.